Below, 24 T cell receptor beta chains from the same sample are listed, as sequenced in a study of OX40 agonist ivuxolimab in advanced cancers. Here immunoSEQ multiplex PCR was the method, and the copy in TCRdb shows in-frame clones only, minus some. The sample consists of just under 20,000 clones, about 81% of them appearing once. The material was CD4+ or CD8+ T cells sorted from blood, obtained in a trial of the OX40 agonist ivuxolimab. These TCRs come from an adult with an advanced solid tumor such as melanoma, head and neck, liver or kidney cancer.

There are a few counts of this clone. The V call is TRBV9, the J call TRBJ1-1, with D possibly TRBD1 on 5 matching bases. Germline CDR1 is SGDLS and CDR2 is YYNGEE. The V gene lost 4 bases and the J gene lost 1 base, with 11 bases spanning the gap. There are 14 residues in the CDR3. As DNA, the CDR3 is TGTGCCAGCAGCTTCCTAGGACAGAACACTGAAGCTTTCTTT. This encodes CASSFLGQNTEAFF.

V usage is TRBV5-4 and J usage is TRBJ1-2; 8 bases agree with TRBD1. Germline trimming cut 2 bases from V and 4 bases from J; bases unmatched to any gene: 4. CDR1 SGHNT and CDR2 YYREEE come from the germline V gene (reference sequence). The CDR3 sequence is 14 residues long. The CDR3 sequence: CASSFGQGGYGYTF. The CDR3 bases are TGTGCCAGCAGCTTTGGACAGGGCGGCTATGGCTACACCTTC.

This clone has a single count. The rearrangement uses TRBV4-1 and TRBJ2-1; D not certain. Looked up from germline, CDR1 is MGHRA and CDR2 is YSYEKL. The length of the CDR3 is 17 residues. Trimming cost V 2 bases and J 0 bases, with 14 bases left between them. The CDR3 is CASSQLRTISSYNEQFF. The CDR3 coding sequence is TGCGCCAGCAGCCAACTGCGTACTATAAGCTCCTACAATGAGCAGTTCTTC.

J is TRBJ1-6 and V is TRBV4-1, with a weak D call TRBD1 (6 bases). The CDR3 loop spans 16 amino acids. CDR1 MGHRA and CDR2 YSYEKL come from the germline V gene. Trimming stripped 4 bases from V and 8 bases from J, with 18 bases between. The CDR3 region is CASSPGGGRGYSPLHF. The CDR3, as DNA: TGCGCCAGCAGCCCCGGAGGAGGCAGGGGTTATTCACCCCTCCACTTT.

The genes are TRBV18 and TRBJ1-2, with 9 bases aligning to TRBD1. In germline, CDR1 is KGHSH, CDR2 LQKENI. This CDR3 spans 18 amino acids. V shed 2 bases, J shed 2 bases, and the junction held 12 bases outside the gene matches. CDR3 amino acids: CASSPVGPTGGTNYGYTF. The CDR3 region has the DNA TGTGCCAGCTCACCAGTCGGGCCTACAGGGGGCACAAACTATGGCTACACCTTC. The full variable domain, with the rest looked up from reference TRBV18 and TRBJ1-2, is NAGVMQNPRHLVRRRGQEARLRCSPMKGHSHVYWYRQLPEEGLKFMVYLQKENIIDESGMPKERFSAEFPKEGPSILRIQQVVRGDSAAYFCASSPVGPTGGTNYGYTFGSGTRLTVV.

The chain recombines TRBV5-6 with TRBJ2-1, with 8 bases that match TRBD2. The ends lost 2 bases at V and 7 bases at J; junction bases unmatched: 5. This CDR3 contains 14 residues. CDR1 SGHDT and CDR2 YYEEEE come from the germline V gene. CDR3 region: CASSLPAGGNEQFF. The CDR3 DNA reads TGTGCCAGCAGCTTACCTGCGGGGGGTAATGAGCAGTTCTTC.

This clone was detected only a few times. V and J are TRBV9 and TRBJ2-6; 9 nucleotides match TRBD1. In germline, CDR1 is SGDLS, CDR2 YYNGEE. The CDR3 sequence is 18 residues long. Losses at the gene ends were 2 bases for V and 1 base for J; bases not matched to a gene: 7. CDR3 sequence reads: CASSVQRGQGSGANVLTF. CDR3 nucleotide sequence: TGTGCCAGCAGCGTTCAACGGGGACAGGGTTCTGGGGCCAACGTCCTGACTTTC.

The rearrangement uses TRBV11-3 and TRBJ2-1; 8 positions match TRBD1. The germline gives CDR1 SGHNT, CDR2 YENEEA. CDR3 length: 15 residues. The V and J ends lost 4 bases and 0 bases, in that order; junction bases with no gene match: 2. As DNA, the CDR3 is TGTGCCAGCAGCTCCGACAGGGGCTCCTACAATGAGCAGTTCTTC. It specifies CASSSDRGSYNEQFF.

This clone has just a few counts. The chain joins TRBV28 to TRBJ1-6; the D gene is possibly TRBD1 (5 bases). Trimming removed 1 base at V and 10 bases at J, with 11 bases between. Looked up from germline, CDR1 is MDHEN and CDR2 is SYDVKM. This CDR3 spans 14 amino acids. The CDR3 sequence: CASSLSGGLSPLHF. CDR3 DNA: TGTGCCAGCAGTTTATCGGGGGGGTTGTCACCCCTCCACTTT.

This rearrangement joins TRBV4-1 to TRBJ1-4, with D unclear. The CDR3 length is 14 residues. V lost 2 bases to trimming and J lost 2 bases, with 6 bases between them. Germline V gives CDR1 MGHRA, CDR2 YSYEKL. The CDR3 nucleotides read TGCGCCAGCAGCCAATGGAGCACTAATGAAAAACTGTTTTTT. Translated: CASSQWSTNEKLFF.

CDR3 sequence reads: CASSRYRSSYEQYF. The CDR3 DNA sequence: TGTGCCAGCAGCCGATACCGGTCGTCCTACGAGCAGTACTTC. The V gene is TRBV7-3, the J gene TRBJ2-7; no clear D gene. Trimming removed 5 bases from V and 1 base from J, with 12 bases in between. The CDR3 spans 14 residues. CDR1 and CDR2 (germline): SGHTA, FQGTGA. The full variable domain, rest sourced from reference TRBV7-3 and TRBJ2-7, is GAGVSQTPSNKVTEKGKYVELRCDPISGHTALYWYRQSLGQGPEFLIYFQGTGAADDSGLPNDRFFAVRPEGSVSTLKIQRTERGDSAVYLCASSRYRSSYEQYFGPGTRLTVT.

The chain couples TRBV19 to TRBJ1-6; 8 nucleotides agree with TRBD1. CDR1 LNHDA and CDR2 SQIVND come from the germline V gene (reference sequence). V gave up 7 bases and J gave up 0 bases; unmatched junction bases: 5. This CDR3 comprises 16 residues. This CDR3 reads CASMGTGSSYNSPLHF. The CDR3 DNA sequence: TGTGCCAGTATGGGGACAGGAAGCTCCTATAATTCACCCCTCCACTTT. The variable domain in full, completed from reference TRBV19 and TRBJ1-6, reads DGGITQSPKYLFRKEGQNVTLSCEQNLNHDAMYWYRQDPGQGLRLIYYSQIVNDFQKGDIAEGYSVSREKKESFPLTVTSAQKNPTAFYLCASMGTGSSYNSPLHFGNGTRLTVT.

This rearrangement joins TRBV4-3 to TRBJ2-1; TRBD1 agrees at 7 bases. The CDR3 has 15 residues. Losses at the gene ends were 4 bases for V and 5 bases for J; bases not matched to a gene: 8. The germline CDR1 and CDR2 sequences are LGHNA and YSLEER. CDR3 in DNA: TGCGCCAGCAGCCCACAGGGGAATTACAACAATGAGCAGTTCTTC. This encodes CASSPQGNYNNEQFF.

The J gene is TRBJ1-1, the V gene TRBV2; TRBD1 agrees at 9 bases. This CDR3 contains 16 residues. In germline, CDR1 is SNHLY, CDR2 FYNNEI. The trim removed 6 bases at V and 3 bases at J, leaving 11 bases unmatched. The CDR3 spells CASSRDGGQGDTEAFF. The CDR3 bases are TGTGCCAGCAGCAGAGACGGGGGACAGGGAGACACTGAAGCTTTCTTT.

The rearrangement uses TRBV7-1 and TRBJ2-7, with 10 bases fitting TRBD2. TRBV7-1 is identified as an open reading frame with a role that is uncertain. Trimming took 4 bases from V and 2 from J; bases not matched to a gene: 14. The length of the CDR3 is 18 residues. CDR3: CASSFRDPAGGPTYEQYF. The CDR3 region has the DNA TGTGCCAGCAGCTTTCGAGATCCAGCGGGAGGGCCTACCTACGAGCAGTACTTC.

As concerns this clone: Other DNA sequences in the sample encode the same CDR3. The chain recombines TRBV15 with TRBJ2-7; 8 bases align to TRBD2. Germline lookup yields CDR1 LNHNV and CDR2 YYDKDF (reference sequence). There are 15 residues in the CDR3. The V gene end was trimmed by 0 bases and the J gene end by 0 bases; junction bases not matched to a gene: 1. The CDR3 sequence: CATSRDAGGSYEQYF. The CDR3 DNA reads TGTGCCACCAGCAGAGATGCGGGGGGCTCCTACGAGCAGTACTTC.

The V gene is TRBV5-1, the J gene TRBJ2-2; 9 bases are shared with TRBD1. Germline CDR1 SGHRS, CDR2 YFSETQ. The V segment lost 4 bases and the J segment 4 bases; nucleotides outside the gene matches: 5. The CDR3 is 15 residues long. CDR3 in amino acids: CASSPETGGTGELFF. CDR3 sequence (DNA): TGCGCCAGCAGCCCCGAGACAGGGGGCACCGGGGAGCTGTTTTTT. The complete variable domain, with remaining parts taken from reference TRBV5-1 and TRBJ2-2, reads KAGVTQTPRYLIKTRGQQVTLSCSPISGHRSVSWYQQTPGQGLQFLFEYFSETQRNKGNFPGRFSGRQFSNSRSEMNVSTLELGDSALYLCASSPETGGTGELFFGEGSRLTVL.

The chain employs TRBV19 and TRBJ1-5; 7 bases are a match to TRBD1. Germline V CDR1 and CDR2: LNHDA, SQIVND (reference sequence). The CDR3 consists of 14 residues. With 5 bases clipped from V and 6 bases from J, the junction kept 7 bases outside the gene matches. The CDR3 bases are TGTGCCAGTAGTTCGACAGGGTTGGGTCAGCCCCAGCATTTT. Its translation is CASSSTGLGQPQHF.

The chain combines TRBV19 with TRBJ1-1, with 9 bases lining up with TRBD1. Per the germline V gene, CDR1 is LNHDA and CDR2 is SQIVND (reference sequence). The CDR3 runs to 14 residues. V shed 6 bases, J shed 1 base, and the junction held 3 bases outside the gene matches. In nucleotides, the CDR3 is TGTGCCAGTAGGTGGGGACAGGGGAACACTGAAGCTTTCTTT. Translation gives CASRWGQGNTEAFF. The variable domain in full, with the rest retrieved from reference TRBV19 and TRBJ1-1, is DGGITQSPKYLFRKEGQNVTLSCEQNLNHDAMYWYRQDPGQGLRLIYYSQIVNDFQKGDIAEGYSVSREKKESFPLTVTSAQKNPTAFYLCASRWGQGNTEAFFGQGTRLTVV.

The chain joins TRBV28 to TRBJ2-7; TRBD2 aligns across 7 bases. Germline CDR1 and CDR2: MDHEN and SYDVKM. This CDR3 region has 16 residues. J gave up 1 base and V 7 bases, and 13 bases lay outside the gene matches. For the CDR3, the DNA is TGTGCCAGCATTCCAAGCACCGGGGGGTCTTCCTACGAGCAGTACTTC. It is translated as CASIPSTGGSSYEQYF. The variable domain in full, with the rest retrieved from reference TRBV28 and TRBJ2-7, is DVKVTQSSRYLVKRTGEKVFLECVQDMDHENMFWYRQDPGLGLRLIYFSYDVKMKEKGDIPEGYSVSREKKERFSLILESASTNQTSMYLCASIPSTGGSSYEQYFGPGTRLTVT.

This chain uses TRBV18 with TRBJ2-2, with 8 bases identical to TRBD1. V was pared by 6 bases and J by 1 base, with 4 bases of the junction left unmatched. The CDR3 runs to 15 residues. Germline V gene lookup returns CDR1 KGHSH and CDR2 LQKENI. The CDR3 DNA is TGTGCCAGCTCCCGTGGGACAGGGAACACCGGGGAGCTGTTTTTT. Translated: CASSRGTGNTGELFF.

For this clone: The sample holds other DNA sequences that translate to the same CDR3. The chain couples TRBV2 to TRBJ2-5; 7 positions match TRBD1. V was clipped by 5 bases and J by 7 bases; unmatched bases: 7. Germline loops: CDR1 SNHLY, CDR2 FYNNEI. The CDR3 is 13 residues long. The CDR3 bases are TGTGCCAGCAGTACACAGGGGCCCGGGACCCAGTACTTC. Translated: CASSTQGPGTQYF.

This chain joins TRBV7-2 and TRBJ2-7, with D possibly TRBD2 on 6 matching bases. V was clipped by 1 base and J by 9 bases, with 16 bases between them. The CDR3 is 14 amino acids. Germline loops: CDR1 SGHTA, CDR2 FQGNSA. The chain's CDR3 is CASSLGGPYSGQYF. Here the CDR3 DNA reads TGTGCCAGCAGCTTAGGAGGGCCCTATAGCGGGCAGTACTTC. Full variable domain (missing parts from reference TRBV7-2 and TRBJ2-7): GAGVSQSPSNKVTEKGKDVELRCDPISGHTALYWYRQSLGQGLEFLIYFQGNSAPDKSGLPSDRFSAERTGGSVSTLTIQRTQQEDSAVYLCASSLGGPYSGQYFGPGTRLTVT.

About this clone itself: The sample carries other DNA sequences with the same CDR3. The chain employs TRBV30 and TRBJ2-2; D not resolved. The CDR3 is 12 amino acids. Deletions cut 2 bases from V and 3 bases from J, with 4 bases between. Per germline, CDR1 GTSNPN and CDR2 SVGIG (reference sequence). The CDR3 DNA follows: TGTGCCTGGAGTCGAGACACCGGGGAGCTGTTTTTT. It translates to CAWSRDTGELFF.